This paragraph reports one T cell receptor beta chain. Its antigen remains unidentified. The CDR3 has 16 residues. Trimming removed 5 bases from V and 6 bases from J; junction bases left unmatched: 11. Germline CDR1 is LNHDA and CDR2 is SQIVND (reference sequence). The data were taken from a study of early stage breast cancer tumors. Study background: Of some 17 invasive breast tumors, more than nine were hormone receptor-positive, HER2-negative. Samples were sequenced at about 10-fold average coverage.

Some clones are missing from TCRdb's copy, which holds only in-frame ones; the method was immunoSEQ multiplex PCR. The sample yields over 25,000 clones, 72% seen once. Points from the study as a whole: Comparing each tissue with blood distinguished tumor from normal in about 85% of the 16 patients.

The chain couples TRBV19 to TRBJ2-7; 12 bases align to TRBD1. The origin of this receptor is a person aged 45-60 years with breast cancer. The material sequenced was blood. The CDR3 spells CASSSRPGQGAAEQYF. CDR3 sequence (DNA): TGTGCCAGTAGTTCCCGACCGGGACAGGGGGCCGCCGAGCAGTACTTC. Full variable domain (missing parts from reference TRBV19 and TRBJ2-7): DGGITQSPKYLFRKEGQNVTLSCEQNLNHDAMYWYRQDPGQGLRLIYYSQIVNDFQKGDIAEGYSVSREKKESFPLTVTSAQKNPTAFYLCASSSRPGQGAAEQYFGPGTRLTVT.